The source of this T cell receptor beta chain is a study of cytomegalovirus exposure and HLA in healthy donors. About this clone: The target antigen is unknown.

Study conclusions and caveats: A link between a missense DCLRE1C variant and TCR beta V- and J-gene trimming emerged from a later analysis. A later analysis reportedly found that, within productive TCRs, an Asian-associated ancestry cluster had fewer N-insertions than the mean observed across the approximately 700 donors.

This cohort consisted of healthy bone marrow donors. Looked up from germline, CDR1 is MNHNY and CDR2 is SVGAGI (reference sequence). Trimming removed 2 bases from V and 0 bases from J, with 4 bases in between. This CDR3 is 13 amino acids long. This PCR relied on a set of 60 Vbeta primers and 13 Jbeta primers. This table comes from immunoSEQ multiplex PCR, and its TCRdb copy is limited to in-frame clones, with some not included. The sample consists of under 200,000 clones, around four fifths of them appearing once. This clonotype was obtained from a man aged 25 to 40 in good health and CMV-seronegative. The chain is built from TRBV6-6 and TRBJ1-1; D is ambiguous. The source material was PBMCs. CDR3 amino acids: CASSYELNTEAFF. The DNA of the CDR3 is TGTGCCAGCAGTTACGAGTTGAACACTGAAGCTTTCTTT.